The T cell receptor (beta chain) under discussion was sequenced for a study of vaccination and CD4 T cells after COVID-19. Study background: Those taking part got two shots of either the BNT162b2 or the mRNA-1273 vaccine. Post-vaccination samples were procured at a median of roughly 76 days following dose two (range 14 to 241).

In TCRdb, the PCR reads were re-called with MiXCR into one record per CDR3 protein. This table has some 18,000 distinct CDR3 sequences, approximately 60% appearing once. Per the germline V gene, CDR1 is GTSNPN and CDR2 is SVGIG (reference sequence). Deletions cut 5 bases from V and 2 bases from J, with 9 bases between. The CDR3 has 13 residues. The chain recombines TRBV30 with TRBJ1-4; the D gene is possibly TRBD1 (5 bases). This TCR was recovered from a human donor who had recovered from COVID-19. The source material was CD4+ T cells from blood, sampled after SARS-CoV-2 vaccination. The CDR3 nucleotides read TGTGCCTGGCGTGGGGCCACTAATGAAAAACTGTTTTTT. Translated, it gives CAWRGATNEKLFF. Using reference TRBV30 and TRBJ1-4 for the parts outside the CDR3, the full variable domain is SQTIHQWPATLVQPVGSPLSLECTVEGTSNPNLYWYRQAAGRGLQLLFYSVGIGQISSEVPQNLSASRPQDRQFILSSKKLLLSDSGFYLCAWRGATNEKLFFGSGTQLSVL.